This entry describes one T cell receptor (beta chain). Generated by immunoSEQ multiplex PCR, the TCRdb table keeps only in-frame clones and is missing some. The sample holds roughly 220,000 clones, roughly 84% seen once. The data belong to a study of blood T cell repertoires in COVID-19. As for the study in general: From the United States, Italy and Spain came samples of acute and convalescent COVID-19.

Trimming shortened V by 2 bases and J by 4 bases, and 11 bases separated the two germline ends. CDR3 length equals 14 residues. CDR1 MDHEN and CDR2 SYDVKM come from the germline V gene. Ages ranged from about 18 to 100 years, with residence in 24 US areas. This sequence originates from a woman aged 40 to 50 who had recovered from COVID-19. The sequenced material came from PBMCs or T cells enriched from blood (not recorded which). The rearrangement joins TRBV28 to TRBJ1-2; a weak D match, TRBD1 (5 bases). CDR3 region: CASSLGGVLYGYTF. Here the CDR3 DNA reads TGTGCCAGCAGTTTAGGGGGGGTCCTCTATGGCTACACCTTC.